The sequence of this TCR beta chain was determined in a study of cytomegalovirus exposure and HLA in healthy donors. Study-wide background: A subsequent analysis reported that the 110 or so validation repertoires were produced on the same platform that had also been used for the roughly 700 first-cohort repertoires. Study-wide results and limits: According to the study, 160 or so TCR beta chains were cytomegalovirus-associated. Some public TCRs appeared in many individuals, while most sequences were rare. Reports indicated that the classifier achieved high specificity and sensitivity in diagnosing cytomegalovirus status.

The germline CDR1 and CDR2 sequences are MNHEY and SMNVEV (reference sequence). V was shortened by 5 bases and J by 2 bases, with 16 bases between the two germline ends. The CDR3 runs 15 residues. About this clone: The antigen remains undetermined.

Using immunoSEQ multiplex PCR, the repertoire was profiled, and TCRdb retains in-frame clones only, with some absent. The data hold over 120,000 clones, with approximately 94% observed a single time. J is TRBJ2-7 and V is TRBV27; the D gene is possibly TRBD2 (7 bases). Source material: PBMCs. This sequence originates from a man younger than 35 in good health and CMV-seropositive. The CDR3 reads CASSGRGPRTYEQYF. The CDR3 DNA is TGTGCCAGCAGTGGGCGGGGGCCGCGAACCTACGAGCAGTACTTC.